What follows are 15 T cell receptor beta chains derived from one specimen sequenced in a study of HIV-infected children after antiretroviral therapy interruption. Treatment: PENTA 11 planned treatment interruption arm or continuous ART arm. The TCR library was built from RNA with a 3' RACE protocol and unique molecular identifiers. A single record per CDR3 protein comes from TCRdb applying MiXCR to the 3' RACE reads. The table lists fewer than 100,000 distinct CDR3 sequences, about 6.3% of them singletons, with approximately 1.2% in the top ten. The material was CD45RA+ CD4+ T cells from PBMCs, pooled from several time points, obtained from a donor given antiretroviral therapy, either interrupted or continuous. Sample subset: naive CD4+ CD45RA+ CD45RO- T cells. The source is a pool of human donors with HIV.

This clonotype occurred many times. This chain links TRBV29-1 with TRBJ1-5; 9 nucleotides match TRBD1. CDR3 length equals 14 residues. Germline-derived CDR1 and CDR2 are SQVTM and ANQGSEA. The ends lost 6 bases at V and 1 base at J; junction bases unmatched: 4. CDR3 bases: TGCAGCGTAGGGACAGGGACCAGCAATCAGCCCCAGCATTTT. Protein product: CSVGTGTSNQPQHF.

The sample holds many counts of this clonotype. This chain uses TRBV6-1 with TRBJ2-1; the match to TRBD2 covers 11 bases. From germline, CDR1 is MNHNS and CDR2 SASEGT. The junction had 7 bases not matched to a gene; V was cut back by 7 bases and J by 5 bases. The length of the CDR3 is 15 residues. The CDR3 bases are TGTGCCAGCACCGCACTAGCGGGGGTTAACAATGAGCAGTTCTTC. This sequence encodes CASTALAGVNNEQFF.

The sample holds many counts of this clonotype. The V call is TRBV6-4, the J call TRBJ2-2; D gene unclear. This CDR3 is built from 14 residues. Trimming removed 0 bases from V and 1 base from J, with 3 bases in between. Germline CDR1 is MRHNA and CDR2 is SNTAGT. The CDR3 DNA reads TGTGCCAGCAGTGACTCTATGAACACCGGGGAGCTGTTTTTT. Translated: CASSDSMNTGELFF.

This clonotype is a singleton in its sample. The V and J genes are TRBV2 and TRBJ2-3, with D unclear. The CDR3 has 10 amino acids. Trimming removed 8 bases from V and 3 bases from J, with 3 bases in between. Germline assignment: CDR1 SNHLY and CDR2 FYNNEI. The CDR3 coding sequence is TGTGCCAGCGCTACAGATACGCAGTATTTT. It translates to CASATDTQYF.

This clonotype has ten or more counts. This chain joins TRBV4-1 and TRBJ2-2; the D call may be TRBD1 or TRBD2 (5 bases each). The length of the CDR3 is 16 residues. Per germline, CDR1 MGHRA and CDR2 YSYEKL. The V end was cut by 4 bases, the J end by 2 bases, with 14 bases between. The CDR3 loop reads CASSRTGTVNTGELFF. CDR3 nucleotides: TGCGCCAGCAGCCGGACCGGGACGGTTAACACCGGGGAGCTGTTTTTT.

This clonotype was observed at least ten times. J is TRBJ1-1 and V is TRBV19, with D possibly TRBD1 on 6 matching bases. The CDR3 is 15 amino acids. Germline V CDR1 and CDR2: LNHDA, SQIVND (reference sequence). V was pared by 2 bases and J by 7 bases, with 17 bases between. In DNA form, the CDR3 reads TGTGCCAGTAGTATAAAGGACAGCGGGACAAGTGAAGCTTTCTTT. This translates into CASSIKDSGTSEAFF.

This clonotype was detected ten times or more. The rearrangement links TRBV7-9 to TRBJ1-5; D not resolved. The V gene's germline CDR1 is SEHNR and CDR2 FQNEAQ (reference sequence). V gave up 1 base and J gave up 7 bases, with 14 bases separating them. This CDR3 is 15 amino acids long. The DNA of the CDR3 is TGTGCCAGCAGCTTAGATGGGCCCTATAGACAGCCCCAGCATTTT. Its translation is CASSLDGPYRQPQHF.

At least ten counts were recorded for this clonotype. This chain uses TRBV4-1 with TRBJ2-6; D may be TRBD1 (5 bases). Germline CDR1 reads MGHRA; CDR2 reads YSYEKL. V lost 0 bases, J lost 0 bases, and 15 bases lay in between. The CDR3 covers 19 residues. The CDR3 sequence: CASSQDQGGRYSGANVLTF. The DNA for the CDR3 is TGCGCCAGCAGCCAAGACCAGGGTGGACGATACTCTGGGGCCAACGTCCTGACTTTC.

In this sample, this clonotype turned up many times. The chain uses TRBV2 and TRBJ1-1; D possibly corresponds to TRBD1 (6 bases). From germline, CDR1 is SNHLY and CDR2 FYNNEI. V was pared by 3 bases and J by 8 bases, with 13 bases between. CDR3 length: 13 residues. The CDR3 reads CASSDRGRGEAFF. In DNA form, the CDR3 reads TGTGCCAGCAGTGACCGGGGGCGTGGAGAAGCTTTCTTT.

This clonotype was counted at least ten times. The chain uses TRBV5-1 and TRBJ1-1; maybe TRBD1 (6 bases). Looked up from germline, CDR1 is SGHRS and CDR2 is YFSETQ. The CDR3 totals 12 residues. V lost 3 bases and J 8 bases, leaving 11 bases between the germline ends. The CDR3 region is CASSSQGSEAFF. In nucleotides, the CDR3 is TGCGCCAGCAGCTCACAGGGCTCCGAAGCTTTCTTT.

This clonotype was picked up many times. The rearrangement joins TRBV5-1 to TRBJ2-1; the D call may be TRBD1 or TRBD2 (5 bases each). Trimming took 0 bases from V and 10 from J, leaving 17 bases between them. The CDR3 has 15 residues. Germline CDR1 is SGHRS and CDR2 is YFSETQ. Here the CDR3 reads CASSLEGTQEREQFF. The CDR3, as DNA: TGCGCCAGCAGCTTGGAGGGGACCCAGGAGAGGGAGCAGTTCTTC.

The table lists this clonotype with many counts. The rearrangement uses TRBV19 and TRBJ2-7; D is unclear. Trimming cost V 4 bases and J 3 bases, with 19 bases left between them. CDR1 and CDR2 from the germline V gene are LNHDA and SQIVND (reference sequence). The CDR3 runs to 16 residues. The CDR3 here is CASSTVDTLHYYEQYF. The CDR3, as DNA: TGTGCCAGTAGTACCGTAGACACTCTCCACTACTACGAGCAGTACTTC.

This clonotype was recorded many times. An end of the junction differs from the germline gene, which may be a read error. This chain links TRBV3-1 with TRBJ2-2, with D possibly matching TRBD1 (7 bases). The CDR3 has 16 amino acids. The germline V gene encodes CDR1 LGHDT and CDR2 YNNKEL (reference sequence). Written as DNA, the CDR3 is TGTGCCAGCAACCAAGGTGCGGGACAGCCATCCGGGGAGCTGTTTTTT. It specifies CASNQGAGQPSGELFF.

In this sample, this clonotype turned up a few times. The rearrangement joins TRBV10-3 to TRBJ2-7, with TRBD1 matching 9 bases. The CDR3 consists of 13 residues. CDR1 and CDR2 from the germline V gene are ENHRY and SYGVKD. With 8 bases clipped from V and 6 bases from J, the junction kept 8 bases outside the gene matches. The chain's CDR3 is CAISGTGLGEQYF. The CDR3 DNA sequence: TGTGCCATCTCTGGGACAGGGCTCGGCGAGCAGTACTTC.

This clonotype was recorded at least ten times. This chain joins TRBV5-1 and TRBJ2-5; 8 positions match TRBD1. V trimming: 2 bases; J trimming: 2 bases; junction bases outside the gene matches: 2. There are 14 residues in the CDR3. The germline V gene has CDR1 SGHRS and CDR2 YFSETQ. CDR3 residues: CASSFTGGQETQYF. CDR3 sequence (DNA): TGCGCCAGCAGCTTTACAGGGGGGCAAGAGACCCAGTACTTC.